The entry below describes one T cell receptor (beta chain). The data were obtained in a study of blood T cell repertoires in COVID-19. Study background: Donors in the United States, Italy and Spain gave samples during acute or convalescent COVID-19. T cells, B-cell-depleted T cells, or PBMCs supplied cDNA or gDNA.

This table comes from immunoSEQ multiplex PCR, and its TCRdb copy is limited to in-frame clones, with some not included. The repertoire has 100,000 or so clones, approximately 91% of them found once; the top ten carry around a sixth. V lost 3 bases, J lost 3 bases, and 20 bases lay in between. CDR3 length equals 17 residues. CDR1 and CDR2 (germline): MGHRA, YSYEKL. The receptor's source is a man aged 45-65 years with acute or convalescent COVID-19. This sequence joins TRBV4-1 and TRBJ1-2; D not certain. Sequenced sample: peripheral blood. The CDR3 DNA reads as TGCGCCAGCAGCCATTCCGACGGTCGGGCGGGTCACTATGGCTACACCTTC. Encoded protein: CASSHSDGRAGHYGYTF.